The rows below give T cell receptor beta chains drawn from one sample of a study of T cells in Graves' hyperthyroidism and ophthalmopathy. TCRdb independently ran MiXCR on the multiplex PCR reads; one entry per CDR3 protein. In the table there are 250,000 to 300,000 distinct CDR3 sequences, approximately 12% of which are singletons. Sequencing was done on a sample of blood. The receptors here all came from a woman aged 25 to 45 with Graves' hyperthyroidism that later progressed to Graves' ophthalmopathy. Each CDR3 is given with its conserved first and last residue. Fields, in order: J gene, clone size, V gene, D gene, CDR3 DNA, CDR3 protein. A D gene is named only where the DNA matches it firmly. A clone size is listed for some rows: how often the clone was seen (once, few, many), or a class if it is expanded.

>TRBJ2-1|many|TRBV27|-
TGTGCCAGCAGTTTATCGGCCTACGTGGTAGACAATGAGCAGTTCTTC
CASSLSAYVVDNEQFF
>TRBJ2-3|-|TRBV5-1|TRBD1
TGCGCCAGCAGCTCGGGGACGGGACAGGGTACAGATACGCAGTATTTT
CASSSGTGQGTDTQYF
>TRBJ1-1|many|TRBV7-2|TRBD1
TGTGCCAGCAGTCCAGGGGGTGGTATGAACACTGAAGCTTTCTTT
CASSPGGGMNTEAFF
>TRBJ2-5|-|TRBV11-2|-
TGTGCCAGCAGCTTACTTGGTACAGTCGGAGAGACCCAGTACTTC
CASSLLGTVGETQYF
>TRBJ1-3|many|TRBV18|-
TGTGCCAGCTCACCAATCGGGAGCTCTGGAAACACCATATATTTT
CASSPIGSSGNTIYF
>TRBJ1-5|-|TRBV19|-
TGTGTCAGTGAGGAACGGACATCACTCAATCAGCCCCAGCATTTT
CVSEERTSLNQPQHF
>TRBJ2-3|many|TRBV20-1|TRBD2
TGCAGTGCTAGCAGTTTGACTAGCGGGAGCTCAGATACGCAGTATTTT
CSASSLTSGSSDTQYF
>TRBJ1-1|many|TRBV3-1|-
TGTGCCAGCAGCCAAGGGGGGGGGTCCCTCACTGAAGCTTTCTTT
CASSQGGGSLTEAFF
>TRBJ2-7|many|TRBV27|-
TGTGCCAGCAGTCGGACTATCTCCTACGAGCAGTACTTC
CASSRTISYEQYF
>TRBJ2-1|many|TRBV11-2|TRBD2
TGTGCCAGCAGCTTAGGCGGGAGCTCCTACAATGAGCAGTTCTTC
CASSLGGSSYNEQFF
>TRBJ2-1|many|TRBV27|TRBD1
TGTGCCAGCAGTTTGTTGCAGGGGGCTTTCAATGAGCAGTTCTTC
CASSLLQGAFNEQFF